The 10 T cell receptor beta chains below all came from one sample that was sequenced in a study of blood T cell repertoires in COVID-19 (TCRdb year 2020). The library relied on the immunoSEQ multiplex PCR assay. TCRdb took over this immuneACCESS table, retaining in-frame rearrangements with V and J assigned. Such tables are incomplete; in checked studies, under half of the missing clones stem from an unresolved V gene, and the remainder is unexplained. The sample data list some 45,000 clones, and roughly 82% of these were observed just once. 20% to 30% of the sample rests with the top ten. The sample comprised peripheral blood. The receptors here all came from a woman aged 55 to 70 with acute or convalescent COVID-19.

The J gene is TRBJ2-3, the V gene TRBV6-5; the match to TRBD1 covers 9 bases. This CDR3 contains 13 residues. CDR1 is MNHEY and CDR2 is SVGAGI in the germline V gene. V gave up 6 bases and J gave up 4 bases; unmatched junction bases: 2. The CDR3 DNA is TGTGCCAGCAGGGACAGGGGTGCAGATACGCAGTATTTT. Its translation is CASRDRGADTQYF.

This chain connects TRBV10-2 to TRBJ2-7; a weak D match, TRBD1 (6 bases). Trimming cost V 3 bases and J 1 base, with 16 bases left between them. The CDR3 extends over 16 amino acids. Germline loops: CDR1 WSHSY, CDR2 SAAADI. CDR3: CASSDIGRDTSYEQYF. CDR3 in DNA: TGCGCCAGCAGTGATATCGGCCGGGACACTTCCTACGAGCAGTACTTC.

The chain carries TRBV10-3 and TRBJ2-2; 9 positions agree with TRBD2. Germline lookup yields CDR1 ENHRY and CDR2 SYGVKD. The trim removed 8 bases at V and 2 bases at J, leaving 3 bases unmatched. This CDR3 has 14 residues. The CDR3: CAIARGGNTGELFF. The CDR3 DNA is TGTGCCATCGCGCGGGGGGGCAACACCGGGGAGCTGTTTTTT.

In its sample, this clone was seen a few times. This chain connects TRBV27 to TRBJ1-6; 7 bases match TRBD1. CDR3 length: 16 residues. V was pared by 6 bases and J by 5 bases, with 10 bases of the junction left unmatched. CDR1 is MNHEY, CDR2 SMNVEV, per germline (reference sequence). The CDR3 loop is CASSPLRGTDNSPLHF. For the CDR3, the DNA is TGTGCCAGCAGCCCGCTTCGCGGGACAGATAATTCACCCCTCCACTTT.

The chain recombines TRBV6-2 or TRBV6-3 with TRBJ2-7, with 10 bases fitting TRBD2. The germline gives CDR1 MNHEY, CDR2 SVGEGT. The CDR3 spans 15 residues. Germline trimming cut 2 bases from V and 2 bases from J; bases unmatched to any gene: 3. CDR3 sequence: CASSYSGGGPYEQYF. For the CDR3, the DNA is TGTGCCAGCAGTTACAGCGGGGGGGGCCCCTACGAGCAGTACTTC.

J is TRBJ2-7 and V is TRBV5-1; D remains unclear. Per the germline V gene, CDR1 is SGHRS and CDR2 is YFSETQ. Trimming pared 0 bases from V and 2 bases from J, leaving 12 bases between. This CDR3 comprises 15 residues. The CDR3 DNA is TGCGCCAGCAGCTTGGTCGGAGAACCCCCCTACGAGCAGTACTTC. Translating it yields CASSLVGEPPYEQYF.

This clone has more than one count but fewer than ten. The genes are TRBV9 and TRBJ1-2, with a possible D match to TRBD1 (5 bases). V was shortened by 4 bases and J by 7 bases, with 17 bases between the two germline ends. The CDR3 extends over 14 amino acids. Looked up from germline, CDR1 is SGDLS and CDR2 is YYNGEE. The CDR3 DNA reads as TGTGCCAGCAGCCCACAGGAAGGGATTTTTGGCTACACCTTC. This sequence encodes CASSPQEGIFGYTF.

This clone was counted once. The rearrangement joins TRBV6-1 to TRBJ1-1, with 7 bases identical to TRBD1. This CDR3 is 16 amino acids long. Germline loops: CDR1 MNHNS, CDR2 SASEGT. The J segment lost 1 base and the V segment lost 3 bases, leaving 8 bases of the junction unmatched. The CDR3 protein is CASSDPPGQRNTEAFF. CDR3 sequence (DNA): TGTGCCAGCAGTGATCCTCCGGGACAGAGGAACACTGAAGCTTTCTTT.

The J gene is TRBJ1-4, the V gene TRBV30, with D possibly being TRBD1 (6 bases). Deletions cut 2 bases from V and 7 bases from J, with 17 bases between. The V gene's germline CDR1 is GTSNPN and CDR2 SVGIG (reference sequence). The length of the CDR3 is 15 residues. CDR3 in DNA: TGTGCCTGGAGTCCCTTGGACAGTTTAATTGAAAAACTGTTTTTT. This translates into CAWSPLDSLIEKLFF.

In its sample, this clone was seen a few times. The chain uses TRBV3-1 (or the pseudogene TRBV3-2) and TRBJ2-7; D perhaps matches TRBD2 (6 bases). From germline, CDR1 is LGHDT and CDR2 YNNKEL (reference sequence). This CDR3 is built from 15 residues. Trimming removed 5 bases at V and 2 bases at J, with 16 bases between. CDR3 sequence (DNA): TGTGCCAGCAGCGGAAGAGAGGGGAGGACCTACGAGCAGTACTTC. This codes for CASSGREGRTYEQYF.